This T cell receptor (beta chain) was found in a study of T cells after yellow fever vaccination. Study-level results: Overlap between CD4 and CD8 compartments was detected for a small share of clonotypes.

Each CDR3 protein gets one entry after TCRdb re-called the 5' RACE reads with MiXCR. The sample shows 450,000 to 600,000 distinct CDR3 sequences, about a sixth of them seen only once. This clonotype appeared once. Its antigen is unknown. With a much larger clone just one base away, this may be a read error. V lost 6 bases to trimming and J lost 9 bases, with 20 bases between them. The CDR3 covers 14 residues. The chain is built from TRBV12-3 or TRBV12-4 and TRBJ2-5; D might be TRBD2 (5 bases). The TCR sequence derives from a man younger than 30 who received the YFV17D yellow fever vaccine. This specimen consisted of PBMCs, obtained roughly 5 days after the first yellow fever vaccination. The CDR3 reads CASRNQEIGMAQYF. The CDR3, as DNA: TGTGCCAGCAGGAACCAAGAGATCGGGATGGCCCAGTACTTC.